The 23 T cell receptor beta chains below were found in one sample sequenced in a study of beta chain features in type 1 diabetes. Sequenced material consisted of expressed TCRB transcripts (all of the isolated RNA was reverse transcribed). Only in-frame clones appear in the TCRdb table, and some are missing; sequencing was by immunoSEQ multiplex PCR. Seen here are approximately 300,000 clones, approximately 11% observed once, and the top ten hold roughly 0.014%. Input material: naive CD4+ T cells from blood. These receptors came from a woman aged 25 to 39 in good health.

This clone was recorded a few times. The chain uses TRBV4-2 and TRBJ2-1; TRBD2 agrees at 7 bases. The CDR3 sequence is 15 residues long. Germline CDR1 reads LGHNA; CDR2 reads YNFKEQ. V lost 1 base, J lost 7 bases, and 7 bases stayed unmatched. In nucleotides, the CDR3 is TGTGCCAGCAGCCAAGTTGGTGGGAGGGCGAATGAGCAGTTCTTC. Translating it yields CASSQVGGRANEQFF.

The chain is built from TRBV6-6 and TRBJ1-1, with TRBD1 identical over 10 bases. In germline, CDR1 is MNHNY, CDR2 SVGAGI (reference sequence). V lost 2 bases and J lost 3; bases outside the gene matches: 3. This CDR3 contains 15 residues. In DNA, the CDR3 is TGTGCCAGCAGTTACCGAGGACAGGGGGACACTGAAGCTTTCTTT. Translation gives CASSYRGQGDTEAFF.

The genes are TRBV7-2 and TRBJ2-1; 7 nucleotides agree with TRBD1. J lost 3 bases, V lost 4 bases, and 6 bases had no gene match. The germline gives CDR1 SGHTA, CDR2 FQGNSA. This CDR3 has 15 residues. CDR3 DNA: TGTGCCAGCAGCTCCGGGACAGCACTCTACAATGAGCAGTTCTTC. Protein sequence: CASSSGTALYNEQFF.

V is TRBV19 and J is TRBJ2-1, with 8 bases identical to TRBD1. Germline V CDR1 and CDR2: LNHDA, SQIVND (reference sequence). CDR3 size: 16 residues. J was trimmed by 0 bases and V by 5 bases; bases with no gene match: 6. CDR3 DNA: TGTGCCAGTAGTCACCGGACAGGGAGCTCCTACAATGAGCAGTTCTTC. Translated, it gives CASSHRTGSSYNEQFF.

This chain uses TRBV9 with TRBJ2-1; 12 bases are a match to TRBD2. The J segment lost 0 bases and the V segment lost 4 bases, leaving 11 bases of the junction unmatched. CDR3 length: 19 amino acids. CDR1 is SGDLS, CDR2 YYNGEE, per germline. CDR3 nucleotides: TGTGCCAGCAGCACCAGGACTAGCGGGGAAGGCAACTCCTACAATGAGCAGTTCTTC. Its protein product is CASSTRTSGEGNSYNEQFF.

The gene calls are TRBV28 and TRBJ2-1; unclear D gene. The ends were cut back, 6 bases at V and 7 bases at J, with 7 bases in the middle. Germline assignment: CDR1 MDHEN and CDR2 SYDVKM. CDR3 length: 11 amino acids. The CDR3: CASSRENEQFF. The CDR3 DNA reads TGTGCCAGCAGCCGAGAAAATGAGCAGTTCTTC.

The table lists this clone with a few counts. This CDR3 reads CASSLETSTDTQYF. As DNA, the CDR3 is TGTGCCAGCAGTTTAGAGACTAGCACAGATACGCAGTATTTT. The J gene is TRBJ2-3, the V gene TRBV27; D remains unclear. Germline V gene lookup returns CDR1 MNHEY and CDR2 SMNVEV (reference sequence). The CDR3 contains 14 residues. Trimming removed 2 bases at V and 0 bases at J, with 6 bases between.

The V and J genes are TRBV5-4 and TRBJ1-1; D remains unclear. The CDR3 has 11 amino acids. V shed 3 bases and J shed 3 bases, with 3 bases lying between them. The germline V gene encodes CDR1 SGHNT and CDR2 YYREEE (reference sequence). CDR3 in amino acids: CASSSDTEAFF. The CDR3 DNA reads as TGTGCCAGCAGCTCGGACACTGAAGCTTTCTTT.

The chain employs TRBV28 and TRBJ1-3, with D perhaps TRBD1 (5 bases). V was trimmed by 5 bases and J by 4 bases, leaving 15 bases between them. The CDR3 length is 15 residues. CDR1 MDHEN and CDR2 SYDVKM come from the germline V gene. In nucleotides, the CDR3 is TGTGCCAGCAGTCCACTCAGGGTAACAGGAAACACCATATATTTT. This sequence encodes CASSPLRVTGNTIYF.

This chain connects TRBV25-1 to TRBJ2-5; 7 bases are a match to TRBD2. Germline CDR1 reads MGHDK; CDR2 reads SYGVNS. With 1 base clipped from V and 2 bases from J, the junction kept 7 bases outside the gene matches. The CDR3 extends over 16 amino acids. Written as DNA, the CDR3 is TGTGCCAGCAGTGAATTAGGCAGGGAGGGGCAAGAGACCCAGTACTTC. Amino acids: CASSELGREGQETQYF. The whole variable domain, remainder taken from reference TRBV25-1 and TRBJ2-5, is EADIYQTPRYLVIGTGKKITLECSQTMGHDKMYWYQQDPGMELHLIHYSYGVNSTEKGDLSSESTVSRIRTEHFPLTLESARPSHTSQYLCASSELGREGQETQYFGPGTRLLVL.

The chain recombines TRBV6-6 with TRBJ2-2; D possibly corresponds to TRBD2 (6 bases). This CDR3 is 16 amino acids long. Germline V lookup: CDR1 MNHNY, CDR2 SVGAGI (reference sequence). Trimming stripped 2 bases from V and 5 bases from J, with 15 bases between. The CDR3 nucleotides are TGTGCCAGCAGTTACGGTGCGGGGACGGGGACCGGGGAGCTGTTTTTT. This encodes CASSYGAGTGTGELFF.

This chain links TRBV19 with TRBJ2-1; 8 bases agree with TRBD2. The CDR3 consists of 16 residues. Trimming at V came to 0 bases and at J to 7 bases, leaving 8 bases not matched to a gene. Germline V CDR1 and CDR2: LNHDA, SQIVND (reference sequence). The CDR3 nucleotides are TGTGCCAGTAGTATAGATCTATTCGGCGGGAGGAATGAGCAGTTCTTC. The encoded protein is CASSIDLFGGRNEQFF.

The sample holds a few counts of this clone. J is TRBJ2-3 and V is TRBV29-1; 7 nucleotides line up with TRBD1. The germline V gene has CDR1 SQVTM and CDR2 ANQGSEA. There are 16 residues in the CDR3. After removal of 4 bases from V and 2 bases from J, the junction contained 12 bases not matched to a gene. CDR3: CSVAEFRGRSTDTQYF. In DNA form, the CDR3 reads TGCAGCGTTGCTGAGTTTAGGGGGCGTTCCACAGATACGCAGTATTTT.

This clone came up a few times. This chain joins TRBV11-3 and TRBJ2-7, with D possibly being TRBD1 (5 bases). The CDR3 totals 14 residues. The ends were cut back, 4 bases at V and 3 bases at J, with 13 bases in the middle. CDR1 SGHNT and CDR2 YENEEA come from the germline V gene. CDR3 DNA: TGTGCCAGCAGCTATCGCTGTAGGGGCTACGAGCAGTACTTC. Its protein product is CASSYRCRGYEQYF.

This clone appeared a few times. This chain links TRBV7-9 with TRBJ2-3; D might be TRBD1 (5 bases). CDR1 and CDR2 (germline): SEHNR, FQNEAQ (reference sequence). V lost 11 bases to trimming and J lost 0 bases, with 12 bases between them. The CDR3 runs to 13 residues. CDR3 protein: CAVGAESTDTQYF. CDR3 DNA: TGTGCCGTTGGGGCGGAGAGCACAGATACGCAGTATTTT.

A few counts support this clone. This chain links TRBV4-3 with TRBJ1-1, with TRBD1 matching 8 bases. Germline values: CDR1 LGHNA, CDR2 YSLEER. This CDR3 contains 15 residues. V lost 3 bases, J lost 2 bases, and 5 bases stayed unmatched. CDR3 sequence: CASSQFTGGNTEAFF. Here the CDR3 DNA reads TGCGCCAGCAGCCAGTTTACAGGGGGAAACACTGAAGCTTTCTTT.

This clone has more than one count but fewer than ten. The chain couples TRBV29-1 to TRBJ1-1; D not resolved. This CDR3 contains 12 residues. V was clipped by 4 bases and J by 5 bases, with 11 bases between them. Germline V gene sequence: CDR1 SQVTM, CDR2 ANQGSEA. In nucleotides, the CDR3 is TGCAGCGTTGCCAGATCGGGGACTGAAGCTTTCTTT. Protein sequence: CSVARSGTEAFF.

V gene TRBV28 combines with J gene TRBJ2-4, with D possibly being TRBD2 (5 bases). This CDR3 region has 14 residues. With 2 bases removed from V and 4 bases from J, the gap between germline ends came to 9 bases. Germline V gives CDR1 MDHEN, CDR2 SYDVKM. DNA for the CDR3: TGTGCCAGCAGTTTAAGGACGGGGAAAAACATTCAGTACTTC. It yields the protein CASSLRTGKNIQYF.

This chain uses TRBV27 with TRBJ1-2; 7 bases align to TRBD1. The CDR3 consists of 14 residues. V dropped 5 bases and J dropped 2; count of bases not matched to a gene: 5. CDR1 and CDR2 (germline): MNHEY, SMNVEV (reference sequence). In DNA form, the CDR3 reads TGTGCCAGCAGTCCACCGGGACAGAACTATGGCTACACCTTC. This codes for CASSPPGQNYGYTF.

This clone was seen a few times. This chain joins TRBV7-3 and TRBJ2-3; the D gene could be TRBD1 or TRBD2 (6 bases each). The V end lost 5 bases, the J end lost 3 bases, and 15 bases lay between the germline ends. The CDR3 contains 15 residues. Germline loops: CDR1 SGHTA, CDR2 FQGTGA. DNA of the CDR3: TGTGCCAGCAGCGTAAGGGGGGAGAAGACAGATACGCAGTATTTT. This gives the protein CASSVRGEKTDTQYF.

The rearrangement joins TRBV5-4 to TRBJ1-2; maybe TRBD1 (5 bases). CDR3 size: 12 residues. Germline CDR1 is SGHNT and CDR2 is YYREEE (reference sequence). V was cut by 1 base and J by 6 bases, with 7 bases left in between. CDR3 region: CASSLPGHGYTF. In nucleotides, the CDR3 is TGTGCCAGCAGCTTGCCAGGGCATGGCTACACCTTC.

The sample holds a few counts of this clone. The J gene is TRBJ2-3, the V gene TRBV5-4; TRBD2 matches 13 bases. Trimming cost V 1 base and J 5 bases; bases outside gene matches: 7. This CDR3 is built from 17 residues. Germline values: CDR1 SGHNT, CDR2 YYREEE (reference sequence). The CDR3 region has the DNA TGTGCCAGCAGCTTGCCCGTAACTAGCGGGAGGGGAGATACGCAGTATTTT. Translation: CASSLPVTSGRGDTQYF.

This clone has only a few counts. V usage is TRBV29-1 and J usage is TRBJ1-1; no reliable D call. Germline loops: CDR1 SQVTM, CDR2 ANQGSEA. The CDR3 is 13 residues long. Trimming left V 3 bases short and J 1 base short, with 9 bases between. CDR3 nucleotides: TGCAGCGTTGACAGTTTTGCGAACACTGAAGCTTTCTTT. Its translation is CSVDSFANTEAFF.